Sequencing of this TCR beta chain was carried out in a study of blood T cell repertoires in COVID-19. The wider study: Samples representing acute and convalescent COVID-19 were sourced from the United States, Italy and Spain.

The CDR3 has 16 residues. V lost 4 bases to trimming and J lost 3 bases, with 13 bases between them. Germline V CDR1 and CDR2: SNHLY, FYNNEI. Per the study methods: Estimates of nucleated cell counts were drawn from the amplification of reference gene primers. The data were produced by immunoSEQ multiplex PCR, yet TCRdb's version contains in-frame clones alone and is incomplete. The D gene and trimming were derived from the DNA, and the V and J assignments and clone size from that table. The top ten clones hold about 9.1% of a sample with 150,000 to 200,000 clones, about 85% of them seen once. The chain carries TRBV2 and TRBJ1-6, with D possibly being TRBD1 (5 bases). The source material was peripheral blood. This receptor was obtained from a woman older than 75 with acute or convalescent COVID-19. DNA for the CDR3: TGTGCCAGCAGTGGACCGGGGGTAGTCTATAATTCACCCCTCCACTTT. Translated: CASSGPGVVYNSPLHF.